This TCR beta chain comes out of a study of blood T cell repertoires in COVID-19. The table came from immunoSEQ multiplex PCR; TCRdb's copy has only in-frame clones and leaves some out. The table shows some 300,000 clones, with roughly 87% occurring only once. Germline V gives CDR1 MNHNS, CDR2 SASEGT. CDR3 length: 17 residues. The junction had 6 bases not matched to a gene; V was cut back by 1 base and J by 0 bases. Sequenced sample: PBMCs or T cells enriched from blood (not recorded which). This receptor was identified in a young woman who had recovered from COVID-19. The chain joins TRBV6-1 to TRBJ2-5; 9 bases are shared with TRBD2. CDR3 coding DNA: TGTGCCAGCAGTGAAGGGGGGTCTAGCGGGGACCAAGAGACCCAGTACTTC. It translates to CASSEGGSSGDQETQYF.